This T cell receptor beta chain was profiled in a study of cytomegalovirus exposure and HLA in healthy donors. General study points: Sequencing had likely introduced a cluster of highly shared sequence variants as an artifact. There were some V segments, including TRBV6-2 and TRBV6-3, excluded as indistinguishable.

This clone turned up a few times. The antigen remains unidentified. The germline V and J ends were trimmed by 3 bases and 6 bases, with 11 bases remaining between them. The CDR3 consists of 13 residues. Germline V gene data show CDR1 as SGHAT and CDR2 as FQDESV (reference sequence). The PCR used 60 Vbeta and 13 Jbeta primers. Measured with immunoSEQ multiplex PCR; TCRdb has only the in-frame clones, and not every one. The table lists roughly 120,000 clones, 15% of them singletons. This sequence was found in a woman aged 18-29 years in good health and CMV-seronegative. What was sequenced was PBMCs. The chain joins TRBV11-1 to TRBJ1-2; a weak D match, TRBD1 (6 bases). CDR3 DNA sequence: TGTGCCAGCAGCTTGGGGGCGGCGGATGGCTACACCTTC. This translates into CASSLGAADGYTF.